This record looks at one T cell receptor (beta chain) sequence and its context. Assay: immunoSEQ multiplex PCR; the TCRdb copy retains only in-frame clones and omits some. The table includes over 35,000 clones, roughly nine tenths detected once. Germline values: CDR1 SEHNR, CDR2 FQNEAQ (reference sequence). V was cut by 1 base and J by 8 bases, with 8 bases left in between. This CDR3 has 13 amino acids. The data are from a study of OX40 agonist ivuxolimab in advanced cancers. About the research overall: Head and neck, renal cell, melanoma or hepatocellular carcinoma were the cancers that dose-escalation patients had. Patients with prior anti-PD-1, anti-PD-L1 or anti-CTLA-4 therapy were eligible; about 41% had some.

If patients had autoimmune disease history or systemic immunosuppression, they were excluded. The sequence came from an adult with an advanced solid tumor such as melanoma, head and neck, liver or kidney cancer. The sequences come from CD4+ or CD8+ T cells sorted from blood, collected in a trial of the OX40 agonist ivuxolimab. This chain connects TRBV7-9 to TRBJ1-4; D remains ambiguous. The CDR3 nucleotides read TGTGCCAGCAGCTTAGGAGAACGGGAAAAACTGTTTTTT. It yields the protein CASSLGEREKLFF.